By share of the sample, the clone carrying this TCR beta chain is medium-sized. No antigen is known for it. This record comes from a study of tumour-infiltrating T cells in Burkitt lymphoma. Study information: All epidemiological Burkitt lymphoma subtypes were represented in the cohort. Survival, overall and progression-free, tracked with productive clonality.

The assay was immunoSEQ multiplex PCR, and TCRdb's table has in-frame clones only and misses some. The sample lists approximately 46,000 clones; around 29% were seen once. The study's findings and limits: Many Burkitt lymphoma patients shared several public clonotypes.

The ends were cut back, 2 bases at V and 2 bases at J, with 18 bases in the middle. Germline-derived CDR1 and CDR2 are MNHEY and SMNVEV (reference sequence). The CDR3 is made up of 17 amino acids. Sequences were obtained from tumor tissue. This clonotype was obtained from a human donor with Burkitt lymphoma. The V gene is TRBV27, the J gene TRBJ1-2; perhaps TRBD1 as D (5 bases). CDR3 DNA sequence: TGTGCCAGCAGTTTAATGGGCGGGACGGAGCCGAACTATGGCTACACCTTC. Translating gives CASSLMGGTEPNYGYTF.